Listed here is a single T cell receptor (beta chain). This record belongs to a study of blood T cell repertoires in COVID-19. The overall study: COVID-19 samples collected from the United States, Italy and Spain covered acute and convalescent phases. T cells, B-cell-depleted T cells, or PBMCs supplied cDNA or gDNA.

Original analysis: Reference gene primer amplification gave nucleated cell count estimates. Here immunoSEQ multiplex PCR was the method, and the copy in TCRdb shows in-frame clones only, minus some. That table furnishes V, J and clone size, whereas the DNA furnished D and trimming. The repertoire holds tens of thousands of clones, 80% to 90% seen once, with around 25% in the top ten. The CDR3 is 14 amino acids. Per the germline V gene, CDR1 is SQVTM and CDR2 is ANQGSEA. Unmatched junction bases numbered 12, after V lost 8 bases and J lost 4 bases. The J gene is TRBJ2-7, the V gene TRBV29-1, with TRBD1 identical over 9 bases. This clonotype originated in a man in his sixties with acute or convalescent COVID-19. Sequencing was performed on peripheral blood. The CDR3 region is CSFLPTTGGYEQYF. DNA of the CDR3: TGCAGCTTCCTACCAACGACAGGGGGGTACGAGCAGTACTTC.